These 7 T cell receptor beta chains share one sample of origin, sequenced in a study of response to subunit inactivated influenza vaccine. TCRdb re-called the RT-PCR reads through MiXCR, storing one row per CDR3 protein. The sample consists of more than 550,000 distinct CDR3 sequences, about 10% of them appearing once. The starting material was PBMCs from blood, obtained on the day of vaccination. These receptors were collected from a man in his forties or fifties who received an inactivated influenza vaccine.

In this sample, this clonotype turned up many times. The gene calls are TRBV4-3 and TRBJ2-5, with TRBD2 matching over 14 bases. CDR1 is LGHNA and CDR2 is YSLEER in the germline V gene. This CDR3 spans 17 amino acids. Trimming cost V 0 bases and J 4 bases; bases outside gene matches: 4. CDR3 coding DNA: TGCGCCAGCAGCCAAGATTTCGGACTAGCGGGGGGAGAGACCCAGTACTTC. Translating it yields CASSQDFGLAGGETQYF.

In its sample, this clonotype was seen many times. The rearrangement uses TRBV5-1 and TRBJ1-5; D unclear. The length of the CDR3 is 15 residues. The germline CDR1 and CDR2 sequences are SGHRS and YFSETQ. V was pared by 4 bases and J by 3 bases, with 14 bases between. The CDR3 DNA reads TGCGCCAGCAGCCCTTCCGGGGTCCTCAATCAGCCCCAGCATTTT. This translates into CASSPSGVLNQPQHF.

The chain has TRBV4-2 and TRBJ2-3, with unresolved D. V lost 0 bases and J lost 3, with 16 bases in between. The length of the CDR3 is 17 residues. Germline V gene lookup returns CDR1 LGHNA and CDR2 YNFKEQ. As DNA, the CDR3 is TGTGCCAGCAGCCAAGATCTGGCTTTGGCGTCTACAGATACGCAGTATTTT. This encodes CASSQDLALASTDTQYF.

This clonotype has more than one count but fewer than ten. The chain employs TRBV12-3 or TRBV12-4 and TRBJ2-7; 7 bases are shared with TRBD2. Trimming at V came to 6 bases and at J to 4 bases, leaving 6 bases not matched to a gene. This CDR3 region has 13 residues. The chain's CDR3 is CASRSGLSYEQYF. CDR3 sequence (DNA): TGTGCCAGCAGGTCGGGACTATCTTACGAGCAGTACTTC.

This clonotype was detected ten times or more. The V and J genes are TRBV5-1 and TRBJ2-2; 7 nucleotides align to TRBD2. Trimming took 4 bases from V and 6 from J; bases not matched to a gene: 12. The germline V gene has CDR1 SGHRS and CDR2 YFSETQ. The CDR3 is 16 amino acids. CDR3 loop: CASSVTGGVAAGELFF. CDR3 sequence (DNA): TGCGCCAGCAGCGTCACGGGAGGAGTTGCCGCCGGGGAGCTGTTTTTT.

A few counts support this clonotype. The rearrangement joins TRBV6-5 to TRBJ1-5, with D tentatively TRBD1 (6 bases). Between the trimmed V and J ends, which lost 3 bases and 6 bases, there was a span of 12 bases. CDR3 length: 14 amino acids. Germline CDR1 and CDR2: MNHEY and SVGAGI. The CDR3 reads CASSYAGVSQPQHF. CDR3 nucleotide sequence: TGTGCCAGCAGTTATGCAGGGGTTAGTCAGCCCCAGCATTTT.

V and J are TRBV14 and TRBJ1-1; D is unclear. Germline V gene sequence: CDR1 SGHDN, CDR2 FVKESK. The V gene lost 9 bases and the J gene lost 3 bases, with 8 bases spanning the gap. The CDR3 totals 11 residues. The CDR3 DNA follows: TGTGCCAGAATAGACCACACTGAAGCTTTCTTT. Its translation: CARIDHTEAFF.